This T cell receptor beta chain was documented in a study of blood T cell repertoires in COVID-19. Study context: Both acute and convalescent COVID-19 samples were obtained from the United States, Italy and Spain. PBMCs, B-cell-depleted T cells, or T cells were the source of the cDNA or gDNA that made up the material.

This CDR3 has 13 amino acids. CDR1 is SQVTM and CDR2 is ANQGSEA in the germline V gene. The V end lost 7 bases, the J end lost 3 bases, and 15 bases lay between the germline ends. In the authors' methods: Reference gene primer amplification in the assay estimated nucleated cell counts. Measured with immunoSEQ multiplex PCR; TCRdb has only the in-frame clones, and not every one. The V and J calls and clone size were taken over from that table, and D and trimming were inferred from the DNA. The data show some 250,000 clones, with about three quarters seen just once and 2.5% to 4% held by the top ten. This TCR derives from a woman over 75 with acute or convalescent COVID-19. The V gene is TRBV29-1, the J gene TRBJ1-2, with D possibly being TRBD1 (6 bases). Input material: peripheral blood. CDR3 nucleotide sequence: TGCAGCGCTGGACTGCCAGGGGACTATGGCTACACCTTC. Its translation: CSAGLPGDYGYTF.